A single sample gave rise to the 20 T cell receptor beta chains below, sequenced in a study of T cells after yellow fever vaccination. MiXCR, applied by TCRdb to the 5' RACE reads, yields one record per CDR3 protein. The sample holds some 250,000 distinct CDR3 sequences, over 3% seen once. Sequenced here: PBMCs, sampled 15 days after the yellow fever booster vaccination. The receptor set was obtained from a man between 18 and 29 years old who received the YFV17D yellow fever vaccine.

Many counts were recorded for this clonotype. The chain combines TRBV28 with TRBJ1-1; TRBD1 matches at 8 bases. Per germline, CDR1 MDHEN and CDR2 SYDVKM. Losses at the gene ends were 4 bases for V and 4 bases for J; bases not matched to a gene: 14. The CDR3 loop spans 17 amino acids. CDR3 sequence (DNA): TGTGCCAGCAGTTCATACCGACGGACAGGGCGAGGCACTGAAGCTTTCTTT. Protein sequence: CASSSYRRTGRGTEAFF. Full variable domain (missing parts from reference TRBV28 and TRBJ1-1): DVKVTQSSRYLVKRTGEKVFLECVQDMDHENMFWYRQDPGLGLRLIYFSYDVKMKEKGDIPEGYSVSREKKERFSLILESASTNQTSMYLCASSSYRRTGRGTEAFFGQGTRLTVV.

Ten or more counts support this clonotype. The chain links TRBV20-1 to TRBJ2-5; D uncertain. Germline V lookup: CDR1 DFQATT, CDR2 SNEGSKA (reference sequence). V was cut by 0 bases and J by 1 base, with 9 bases left in between. The CDR3 is 14 amino acids. CDR3 protein: CSARDLLIQETQYF. The DNA of the CDR3 is TGCAGTGCTAGAGATCTTTTGATCCAAGAGACCCAGTACTTC.

This clonotype showed up many times. CDR3 loop: CASSYSPGGETQYF. CDR3 nucleotide sequence: TGTGCCAGCAGTTACTCTCCAGGCGGGGAGACCCAGTACTTC. This rearrangement joins TRBV6-5 to TRBJ2-5; D possibly corresponds to TRBD2 (5 bases). The CDR3 consists of 14 residues. V was pared by 0 bases and J by 5 bases, with 10 bases between. The V gene's germline CDR1 is MNHEY and CDR2 SVGAGI.

This clonotype was counted ten times or more. The chain is built from TRBV20-1 and TRBJ2-2, with unresolved D. The V and J ends lost 0 bases and 3 bases respectively, with 8 bases between them. Germline V gene data show CDR1 as DFQATT and CDR2 as SNEGSKA (reference sequence). The CDR3 contains 14 residues. CDR3 region: CSARERAYTGELFF. As DNA, the CDR3 is TGCAGTGCTAGAGAAAGAGCGTACACCGGGGAGCTGTTTTTT.

This clonotype was seen ten or more times. Here the CDR3 reads CASSQGGQINYGYTF. The CDR3 region has the DNA TGCGCCAGCAGCCAAGGAGGACAAATTAACTATGGCTACACCTTC. This sequence joins TRBV4-1 and TRBJ1-2; a possible D gene is TRBD1 (5 bases). Trimming left V 1 base short and J 1 base short, with 10 bases between. The CDR3 is made up of 15 amino acids. From germline, CDR1 is MGHRA and CDR2 YSYEKL.

Many counts were recorded for this clonotype. The chain has TRBV7-9 and TRBJ1-5; D unresolved. V shed 1 base and J shed 4 bases, with 5 bases lying between them. CDR1 is SEHNR and CDR2 is FQNEAQ in the germline V gene (reference sequence). The CDR3 runs 13 residues. CDR3 in amino acids: CASSLGVNQPQHF. CDR3 nucleotides: TGTGCCAGCAGCTTAGGAGTAAATCAGCCCCAGCATTTT.

This clonotype was recorded at least ten times. The CDR3: CASRADWNNYNEQFF. The CDR3 bases are TGTGCCAGCAGAGCCGACTGGAACAACTACAATGAGCAGTTCTTC. The chain combines TRBV6-2 or TRBV6-3 with TRBJ2-1; D is ambiguous. Per germline, CDR1 MNHEY and CDR2 SVGEGT. Trimming left V 6 bases short and J 3 bases short, with 15 bases between. The CDR3 is 15 residues long.

The table lists this clonotype with many counts. The genes are TRBV2 and TRBJ1-5, with D perhaps matching TRBD1 (5 bases). The germline CDR1 and CDR2 sequences are SNHLY and FYNNEI. This CDR3 contains 13 residues. V was shortened by 6 bases and J by 6 bases, with 12 bases between the two germline ends. CDR3 protein: CASRGFGGQPQHF. The CDR3 nucleotides read TGTGCCAGCAGAGGCTTCGGGGGTCAGCCCCAGCATTTT.

This clonotype was seen ten or more times. This chain links TRBV12-3 or TRBV12-4 with TRBJ2-5, with 9 bases aligning to TRBD1. V shed 6 bases and J 4 bases; nucleotides not matched to a gene: 12. The CDR3 is 16 residues long. The CDR3 DNA reads as TGTGCCAGCAGCCAAATGGACAGGGGCGGAAGAGAGACCCAGTACTTC. It is translated as CASSQMDRGGRETQYF.

At least ten counts were recorded for this clonotype. At one end, the junction sequence differs from germline, possibly due to a read error. The J gene is TRBJ2-2, the V gene TRBV20-1; D possibly matches TRBD1 or TRBD2 (5 bases each). Germline V gene data show CDR1 as DFQATT and CDR2 as SNEGSKA (reference sequence). The CDR3 totals 13 residues. CDR3 protein: CSARDRYTGEPFF. The CDR3, as DNA: TGCAGTGCTCGGGACCGCTACACCGGGGAGCCGTTTTTT.

Many counts were recorded for this clonotype. The CDR3 nucleotides are TGTGCCAGCAGGTGGTATTCGACCTACGAGCAGTACGTC. It yields the protein CASRWYSTYEQYV. The chain is built from TRBV5-6 and TRBJ2-7; D gene ambiguous. The ends were cut back, 5 bases at V and 2 bases at J, with 11 bases in the middle. The CDR3 runs to 13 residues. Germline lookup yields CDR1 SGHDT and CDR2 YYEEEE.

This clonotype was observed at least ten times. This sequence joins TRBV5-1 and TRBJ2-2; the D is unclear. This CDR3 has 16 amino acids. Trimming removed 2 bases from V and 0 bases from J, with 11 bases in between. The germline V gene has CDR1 SGHRS and CDR2 YFSETQ. The chain's CDR3 is CASSFTNRANTGELFF. The CDR3 nucleotides read TGCGCCAGCAGCTTTACTAACCGGGCGAACACCGGGGAGCTGTTTTTT.

Many counts were recorded for this clonotype. This chain links TRBV5-1 with TRBJ2-5; no clear D gene. The CDR3 totals 14 residues. From germline, CDR1 is SGHRS and CDR2 YFSETQ. V dropped 3 bases and J dropped 1 base, with 10 bases sitting between them. In DNA, the CDR3 is TGCGCCAGCAGCTCCCGGGCACTCCAAGAGACCCAGTACTTC. Protein sequence: CASSSRALQETQYF.

Many counts were recorded for this clonotype. V gene TRBV7-9 combines with J gene TRBJ1-3, with 7 bases identical to TRBD1. This CDR3 has 15 residues. Trimming at V came to 4 bases and at J to 2 bases, leaving 5 bases not matched to a gene. Germline CDR1 SEHNR, CDR2 FQNEAQ (reference sequence). In nucleotides, the CDR3 is TGTGCCAGCAGCTCGACAGGGTCCGCTGGAAACACCATATATTTT. This translates into CASSSTGSAGNTIYF.

This clonotype was observed at least ten times. The chain uses TRBV20-1 and TRBJ1-6, with D hard to call. The CDR3 is 13 residues long. CDR1 and CDR2 from the germline V gene are DFQATT and SNEGSKA (reference sequence). V was cut by 2 bases and J by 10 bases, with 12 bases left in between. The CDR3 DNA reads TGCAGTGCTAGACGCCCCGGGGAATCACCCCTCCACTTT. Its protein product is CSARRPGESPLHF.

This clonotype was detected ten times or more. This chain joins TRBV2 and TRBJ1-4, with no clear D. V lost 6 bases, J lost 7 bases, and 6 bases lay in between. This CDR3 region has 11 residues. Looked up from germline, CDR1 is SNHLY and CDR2 is FYNNEI. The chain's CDR3 is CASREGEKLFF. Written as DNA, the CDR3 is TGTGCCAGCAGGGAGGGTGAAAAACTGTTTTTT.

This clonotype was found many times. V usage is TRBV6-6 and J usage is TRBJ2-7; the match to TRBD2 covers 7 bases. This CDR3 has 15 amino acids. Trimming at V came to 4 bases and at J to 7 bases, leaving 13 bases not matched to a gene. From germline, CDR1 is MNHNY and CDR2 SVGAGI (reference sequence). The CDR3 sequence is CASSSPRDYLTEQYF. The CDR3 nucleotides read TGTGCCAGCAGTTCTCCTCGGGACTACCTGACGGAGCAGTACTTC.

A note on this clonotype: A much bigger clone sits one base away, suggesting this may be a read error. The rearrangement uses TRBV11-2 and TRBJ1-4; 7 nucleotides agree with TRBD1. This CDR3 has 18 residues. CDR1 SGHAT and CDR2 FQNNGV come from the germline V gene. The CDR3: CASSFPTGQRATNEKLLF. In DNA form, the CDR3 reads TGTGCCAGCAGCTTTCCGACGGGACAGCGGGCAACTAATGAAAAACTGTTATTT. Based on the CDR3 plus reference TRBV11-2 and TRBJ1-4, the full variable domain is EAGVAQSPRYKIIEKRQSVAFWCNPISGHATLYWYQQILGQGPKLLIQFQNNGVVDDSQLPKDRFSAERLKGVDSTLKIQPAKLEDSAVYLCASSFPTGQRATNEKLLFGSGTQLSVL.

This clonotype showed up just a few times. V usage is TRBV4-2 and J usage is TRBJ2-1; a weak D match, TRBD1 (5 bases). Trimming cost V 4 bases and J 5 bases, with 12 bases left between them. Germline V gene lookup returns CDR1 LGHNA and CDR2 YNFKEQ. This CDR3 region has 14 residues. The CDR3 bases are TGTGCCAGCAGCCCCCGACAGCCGGACAATGAGCAGTTCTTC. It encodes CASSPRQPDNEQFF.

In regard to this clonotype: At one end, the junction sequence differs from germline, possibly due to a read error. J is TRBJ2-3 and V is TRBV12-3 or TRBV12-4; D unclear. This CDR3 has 13 residues. The CDR3 DNA reads TGTGCCAGCAGTTTCCGAAGCACACATACGCAGTATTTT. Residues: CASSFRSTHTQYF.